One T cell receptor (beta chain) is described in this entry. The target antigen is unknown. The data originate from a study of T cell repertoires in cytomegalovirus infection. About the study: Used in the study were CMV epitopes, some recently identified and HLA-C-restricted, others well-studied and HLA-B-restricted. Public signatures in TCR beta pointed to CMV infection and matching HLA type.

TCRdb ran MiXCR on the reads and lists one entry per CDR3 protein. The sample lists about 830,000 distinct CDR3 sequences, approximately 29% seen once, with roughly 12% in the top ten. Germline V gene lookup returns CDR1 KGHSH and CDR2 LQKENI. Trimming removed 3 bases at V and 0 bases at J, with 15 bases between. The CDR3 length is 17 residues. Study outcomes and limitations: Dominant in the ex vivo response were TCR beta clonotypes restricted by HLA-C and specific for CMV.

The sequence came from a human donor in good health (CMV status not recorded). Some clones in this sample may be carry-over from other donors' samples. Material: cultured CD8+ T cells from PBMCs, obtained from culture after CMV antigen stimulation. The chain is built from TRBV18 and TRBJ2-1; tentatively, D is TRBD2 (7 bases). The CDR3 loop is CASSPRGGLSSYNEQFF. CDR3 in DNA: TGTGCCAGCTCACCGAGGGGGGGCCTCAGCTCCTACAATGAGCAGTTCTTC.